What follows are 25 T cell receptor beta chains derived from one specimen sequenced in a study of Graves' ophthalmopathy and Graves' hyperthyroidism. RNA transcripts were the source from which TCR beta CDR3 regions were amplified. A first-round RT-PCR used HTBI primers, followed by a second-round multiplex PCR. One entry per CDR3 protein results from TCRdb running MiXCR on the multiplex PCR reads. The data show almost 750,000 distinct CDR3 sequences, with 35% to 50% seen just once and 40% to 55% held by the top ten. The specimen sequenced was peripheral blood. The receptors originated from an adult man with Graves' ophthalmopathy.

This clonotype occurred many times. The chain has TRBV7-2 and TRBJ2-2; perhaps D is TRBD1 or TRBD2 (7 bases each). CDR1 is SGHTA and CDR2 is FQGNSA in the germline V gene. The CDR3 is made up of 18 amino acids. Trimming took 5 bases from V and 3 from J, leaving 22 bases between them. CDR3 region: CASSRLWGGGRYTGELFF. The CDR3 DNA reads as TGTGCCAGCAGCCGCCTGTGGGGAGGGGGCAGGTACACCGGGGAGCTGTTTTTT. Together with reference TRBV7-2 and TRBJ2-2, the CDR3 gives the full variable domain: GAGVSQSPSNKVTEKGKDVELRCDPISGHTALYWYRQSLGQGLEFLIYFQGNSAPDKSGLPSDRFSAERTGGSVSTLTIQRTQQEDSAVYLCASSRLWGGGRYTGELFFGEGSRLTVL.

The chain joins TRBV2 to TRBJ2-1; 7 bases are a match to TRBD1. The germline gives CDR1 SNHLY, CDR2 FYNNEI. The CDR3 length is 15 residues. After removal of 3 bases from V and 0 bases from J, the junction contained 2 bases not matched to a gene. The CDR3 coding sequence is TGTGCCAGCAGTGAGGGACAGAGCTCCTACAATGAGCAGTTCTTC. This sequence encodes CASSEGQSSYNEQFF.

The chain couples TRBV7-8 to TRBJ2-7; 9 bases are shared with TRBD2. V lost 6 bases, J lost 2 bases, and 11 bases stayed unmatched. Per the germline V gene, CDR1 is SGHVS and CDR2 is FQNEAQ. The CDR3 totals 16 residues. This CDR3 reads CASSYSGERGAYEQYF. DNA of the CDR3: TGTGCCAGCAGTTACTCGGGCGAGCGGGGGGCCTACGAGCAGTACTTC.

In this sample, this clonotype turned up many times. A junction end diverges from the germline sequence, so it may reflect a read error. This chain links TRBV2 with TRBJ1-5; TRBD1 might be the D (6 bases). This CDR3 contains 14 residues. CDR1 is SNHLY, CDR2 FYNNEI, per germline. Written as DNA, the CDR3 is TGTGCCAGCAGGGAAGGGGGATTCGCTCAGCCCCAGCATTTT. Protein: CASREGGFAQPQHF.

V is TRBV2 and J is TRBJ1-2, with 12 bases matching TRBD1. The CDR3 length is 15 residues. Germline-derived CDR1 and CDR2 are SNHLY and FYNNEI. J lost 8 bases, V lost 4 bases, and 8 bases had no gene match. DNA for the CDR3: TGTGCCAGCAGTGCTTCCCGGGACAGGGGGCGAGGCTACACCTTC. It yields the protein CASSASRDRGRGYTF.

Details on this clonotype: The junction does not match germline at one end; this may be a read error. The chain couples TRBV10-3 to TRBJ1-2; 7 nucleotides align to TRBD1. Germline V gene data show CDR1 as ENHRY and CDR2 as SYGVKD. This CDR3 has 15 amino acids. The chain's CDR3 is CASSYSVDRADGYTF. DNA for the CDR3: TGTGCCAGCAGTTACTCGGTCGACAGGGCGGACGGCTACACCTTC.

The genes are TRBV2 and TRBJ1-4; D call uncertain. V lost 2 bases to trimming and J lost 11 bases, with 15 bases between them. Germline values: CDR1 SNHLY, CDR2 FYNNEI. CDR3 length equals 14 residues. The CDR3, as DNA: TGTGCCAGCAGTGAAAGGGCAGGTCTTGGGAAACTGTTTTTT. It translates to CASSERAGLGKLFF.

This clonotype was picked up many times. The chain carries TRBV2 and TRBJ1-2; the D gene is possibly TRBD1 (5 bases). CDR1 is SNHLY and CDR2 is FYNNEI in the germline V gene. The V end lost 6 bases, the J end lost 2 bases, and 10 bases lay between the germline ends. The CDR3 is 13 residues long. CDR3 amino acids: CASSRGANYGYTF. Written as DNA, the CDR3 is TGTGCCAGCAGCCGTGGGGCCAACTATGGCTACACCTTC.

This clonotype was recorded many times. The chain carries TRBV7-6 and TRBJ2-5; D is ambiguous. The length of the CDR3 is 12 residues. CDR1 and CDR2 from the germline V gene are SGHVS and FNYEAQ. With 7 bases removed from V and 5 bases from J, the gap between germline ends came to 11 bases. For the CDR3, the DNA is TGTGCCAGCACCCCTTCGCACGAGACCCAGTACTTC. Its translation is CASTPSHETQYF.

This clonotype was picked up many times. This chain joins TRBV29-1 and TRBJ2-5; TRBD2 might be the D (5 bases). V dropped 7 bases and J dropped 7 bases, with 16 bases sitting between them. Germline CDR1 reads SQVTM; CDR2 reads ANQGSEA. This CDR3 has 12 residues. The CDR3: CSATRVSGTQYF. CDR3 nucleotide sequence: TGCAGCGCCACCCGGGTCAGCGGGACCCAGTACTTC.

This clonotype was found a few times. This chain joins TRBV19 and TRBJ2-5; weak D call: TRBD2 (5 bases). Trimming took 2 bases from V and 5 from J, leaving 6 bases between them. Germline-derived CDR1 and CDR2 are LNHDA and SQIVND (reference sequence). This CDR3 contains 12 residues. The CDR3 sequence is CASSISGETQYF. The CDR3 DNA follows: TGTGCCAGTAGTATATCGGGGGAGACCCAGTACTTC.

This clonotype was detected many times. J is TRBJ1-1 and V is TRBV15, with 8 nucleotides matching TRBD1. V was pared by 5 bases and J by 5 bases, with 7 bases of the junction left unmatched. The CDR3 length is 14 residues. Germline values: CDR1 LNHNV, CDR2 YYDKDF (reference sequence). CDR3 in DNA: TGTGCCACCAGCCACGGACAGGGCTGGACTGAAGCTTTCTTT. Its protein is CATSHGQGWTEAFF. Together with reference TRBV15 and TRBJ1-1, the CDR3 gives the full variable domain: DAMVIQNPRYQVTQFGKPVTLSCSQTLNHNVMYWYQQKSSQAPKLLFHYYDKDFNNEADTPDNFQSRRPNTSFCFLDIRSPGLGDTAMYLCATSHGQGWTEAFFGQGTRLTVV.

On this clonotype: At one of its ends the junction is not consistent with the germline gene, which may arise from a read error. The chain recombines TRBV7-2 with TRBJ2-6; D call uncertain. CDR3 length: 15 residues. Per germline, CDR1 SGHTA and CDR2 FQGNSA. This chain's CDR3 is CASSPRRQGANVLTF. The CDR3 DNA reads TGCGCCAGCAGCCCAAGACGGCAGGGGGCCAACGTCCTGACTTTC.

The CDR3 nucleotides read TGTGCCACCAGCAGTGGAGTGAACACTGAAGCTTTCTTT. The encoded protein is CATSSGVNTEAFF. This sequence joins TRBV15 and TRBJ1-1; D is unclear. This CDR3 has 13 amino acids. The V end lost 3 bases, the J end lost 0 bases, and 5 bases lay between the germline ends. Germline loops: CDR1 LNHNV, CDR2 YYDKDF (reference sequence).

Turning to this clonotype: Since a much larger clone is just one base distant, this may be a read error. V is TRBV19 and J is TRBJ2-6, with D possibly called TRBD1 or TRBD2 (5 bases each). The germline gives CDR1 LNHDA, CDR2 SQIVND (reference sequence). CDR3 length: 14 amino acids. The DNA for the CDR3 is TGTGCCAGTAGTATGAGGGAAGGGGCCAGCGTCCTGACTTTC. It translates to CASSMREGASVLTF.

The CDR3 DNA reads TGTGCCAGCTCCCCTACGAGGGACCGATACTACGAGCAGTACTTC. Its translation is CASSPTRDRYYEQYF. The J gene is TRBJ2-7, the V gene TRBV9, with D perhaps assigned TRBD1 or TRBD2 (5 bases each). CDR3 length: 15 residues. Between the trimmed V and J ends, which lost 7 bases and 3 bases, there was a span of 20 bases. Looked up from germline, CDR1 is SGDLS and CDR2 is YYNGEE.

This clonotype occurred many times. This sequence joins TRBV19 and TRBJ2-6, with 10 bases identical to TRBD1. CDR3 size: 18 residues. Looked up from germline, CDR1 is LNHDA and CDR2 is SQIVND (reference sequence). V trimming: 5 bases; J trimming: 0 bases; junction bases outside the gene matches: 7. DNA for the CDR3: TGTGCCAGTAGTCCACGGGACAGGGGAGGCTCTGGGGCCAACGTCCTGACTTTC. Amino acid sequence: CASSPRDRGGSGANVLTF.

Remarks on this clonotype: Compared with germline, one end of the junction differs, possibly owing to a read error. The chain joins TRBV7-9 to TRBJ2-2; TRBD1 is a possible D gene (6 bases). CDR1 is SEHNR and CDR2 is FQNEAQ in the germline V gene (reference sequence). The CDR3 covers 15 residues. The CDR3: CASSLRDIRTGELFF. The DNA for the CDR3 is TGCGCCAGCAGCTTGAGGGACATACGCACCGGGGAGCTGTTTTTT.

The chain employs TRBV6-5 and TRBJ1-2; possible D gene TRBD1, 6 bases. V gave up 2 bases and J gave up 6 bases, with 10 bases separating them. The CDR3 runs to 13 residues. Germline V lookup: CDR1 MNHEY, CDR2 SVGAGI. CDR3 amino acids: CASSYGGRDGYTF. The CDR3 DNA reads TGTGCCAGCAGTTACGGGGGCCGGGATGGCTACACCTTC.

Of note for this clonotype: Because it lacks the conserved phenylalanine or tryptophan at the end, this CDR3 is likely a read error. The CDR3, as DNA: TGTGCCAGCATGCAGGGAGAGACCCAGTACGTC. It translates to CASMQGETQYV. The chain has TRBV6-5 and TRBJ2-5, with a tentative D call TRBD1 (5 bases). CDR1 MNHEY and CDR2 SVGAGI come from the germline V gene. The CDR3 consists of 11 residues. With 7 bases removed from V and 4 bases from J, the gap between germline ends came to 7 bases.

About this clonotype: An end of the junction differs from the germline gene, which may be a read error. The gene calls are TRBV10-2 and TRBJ1-2; 8 bases are a match to TRBD1. CDR1 WSHSY and CDR2 SAAADI come from the germline V gene. The CDR3 length is 14 residues. Here the CDR3 DNA reads TGTGCCAGCAGCCGGGACAGGACTAACTATGGCTACACCTTC. Residues: CASSRDRTNYGYTF.

The chain recombines TRBV6-6 with TRBJ1-6, with D unclear. CDR1 is MNHNY and CDR2 is SVGAGI in the germline V gene (reference sequence). The V end lost 5 bases, the J end lost 7 bases, and 12 bases lay between the germline ends. The CDR3 contains 14 residues. CDR3 loop: CASSRFPKNSPLHF. CDR3 DNA: TGTGCCAGCAGTCGGTTCCCCAAAAATTCACCCCTCCACTTT.

Remarks on this clonotype: A single base separates this from a much larger clone, so it may be a read error. The rearrangement links TRBV24-1 to TRBJ2-5; 7 bases align to TRBD1. CDR3 length equals 16 residues. From germline, CDR1 is KGHDR and CDR2 SFDVKD. This CDR3 is CATSDSPSTGSETQHF. CDR3 bases: TGTGCCACCAGTGATTCCCCCTCGACAGGGTCGGAGACCCAGCACTTC.

This clonotype was counted once. Given the absence of the conserved phenylalanine or tryptophan at the CDR3 end, a read error is likely. Because the CDR3's place on the DNA is in doubt, the DNA is left out and the CDR3 is given as listed by TCRdb. The chain is built from TRBV10-3 and TRBJ1-1; TRBD1 reflects the table's D call only, with no check against the DNA. Ends included, the CDR3 has 11 residues. Per the germline V gene, CDR1 is ENHRY and CDR2 is SYGVKD. The CDR3 sequence: CASSLYIRGRR.

This clonotype was counted at least ten times. V usage is TRBV11-2 and J usage is TRBJ2-5, with D perhaps TRBD1 or TRBD2 (5 bases each). The germline CDR1 and CDR2 sequences are SGHAT and FQNNGV. CDR3 length: 17 amino acids. V was pared by 4 bases and J by 8 bases, with 26 bases between. The DNA of the CDR3 is TGTGCCAGCAGCTCCACCCCGGTTGGGGACGGCAAGAGAACCCAGTACTTC. Residues: CASSSTPVGDGKRTQYF.